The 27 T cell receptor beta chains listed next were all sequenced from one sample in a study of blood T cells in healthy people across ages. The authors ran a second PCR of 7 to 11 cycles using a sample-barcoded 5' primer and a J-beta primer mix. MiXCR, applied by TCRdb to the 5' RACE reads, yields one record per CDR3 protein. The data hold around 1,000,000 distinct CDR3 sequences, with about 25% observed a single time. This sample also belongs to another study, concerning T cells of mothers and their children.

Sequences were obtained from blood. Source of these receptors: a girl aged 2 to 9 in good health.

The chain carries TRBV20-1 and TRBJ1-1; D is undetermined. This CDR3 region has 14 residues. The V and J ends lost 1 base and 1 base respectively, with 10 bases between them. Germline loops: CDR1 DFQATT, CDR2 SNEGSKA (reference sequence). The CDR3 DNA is TGCAGTGCTAGAGTAACGGGGAGGAACACTGAAGCTTTCTTT. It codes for CSARVTGRNTEAFF.

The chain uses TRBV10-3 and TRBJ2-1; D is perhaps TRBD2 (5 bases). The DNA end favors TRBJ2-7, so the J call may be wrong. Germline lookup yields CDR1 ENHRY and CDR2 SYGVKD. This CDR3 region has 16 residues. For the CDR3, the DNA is TGTGCCATCCCAGTGGGGTTCGAGCGGACCTCCTACGAGCAGTACTTC. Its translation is CAIPVGFERTSYEQYF.

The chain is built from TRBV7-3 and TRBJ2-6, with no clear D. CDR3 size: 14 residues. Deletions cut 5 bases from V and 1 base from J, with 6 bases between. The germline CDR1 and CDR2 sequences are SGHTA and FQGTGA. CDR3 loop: CASSIGSGANVLTF. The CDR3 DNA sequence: TGTGCCAGCAGCATCGGGTCTGGGGCCAACGTCCTGACTTTC.

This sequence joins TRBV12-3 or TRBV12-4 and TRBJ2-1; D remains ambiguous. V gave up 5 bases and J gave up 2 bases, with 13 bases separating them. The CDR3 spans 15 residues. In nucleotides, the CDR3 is TGTGCCAGCAGTAATACCGGGTCCCCCTACAATGAGCAGTTCTTC. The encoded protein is CASSNTGSPYNEQFF.

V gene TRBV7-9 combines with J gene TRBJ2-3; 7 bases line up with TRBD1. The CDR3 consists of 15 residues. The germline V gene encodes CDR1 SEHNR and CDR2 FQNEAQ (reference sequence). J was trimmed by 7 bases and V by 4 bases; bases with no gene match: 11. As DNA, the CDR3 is TGTGCCAGCAGCTCCCGGACAGGCAAAATTAATACGCAGTATTTT. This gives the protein CASSSRTGKINTQYF.

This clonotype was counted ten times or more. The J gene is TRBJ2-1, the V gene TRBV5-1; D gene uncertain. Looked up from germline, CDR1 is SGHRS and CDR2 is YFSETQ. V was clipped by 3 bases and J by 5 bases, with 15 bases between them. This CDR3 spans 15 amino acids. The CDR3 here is CASSSDFPRDNEQFF. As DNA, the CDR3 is TGCGCCAGCAGCTCTGACTTTCCGCGCGACAATGAGCAGTTCTTC. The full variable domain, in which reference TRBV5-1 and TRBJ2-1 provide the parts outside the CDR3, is KAGVTQTPRYLIKTRGQQVTLSCSPISGHRSVSWYQQTPGQGLQFLFEYFSETQRNKGNFPGRFSGRQFSNSRSEMNVSTLELGDSALYLCASSSDFPRDNEQFFGPGTRLTVL.

DNA for the CDR3: TGCGCCAGCATGGGGGGAAACAATGAGCAGTTCTTC. Protein: CASMGGNNEQFF. This chain links TRBV5-1 with TRBJ2-1; a weak D match, TRBD2 (6 bases). The germline CDR1 and CDR2 sequences are SGHRS and YFSETQ. The CDR3 consists of 12 residues. The V gene lost 6 bases and the J gene lost 5 bases, with 9 bases spanning the gap.

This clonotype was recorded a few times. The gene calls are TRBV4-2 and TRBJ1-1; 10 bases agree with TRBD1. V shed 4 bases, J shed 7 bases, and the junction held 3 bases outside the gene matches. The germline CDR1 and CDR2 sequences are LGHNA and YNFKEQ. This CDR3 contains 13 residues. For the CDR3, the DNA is TGTGCCAGCAGCCTGACAGGGGGCTTTGAAGCTTTCTTT. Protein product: CASSLTGGFEAFF.

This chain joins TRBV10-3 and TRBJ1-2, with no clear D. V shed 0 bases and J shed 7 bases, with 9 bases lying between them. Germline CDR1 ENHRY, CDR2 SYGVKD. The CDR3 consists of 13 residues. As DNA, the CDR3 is TGTGCCATCAGTGAGTCGGAGGGAATTGGCTACACCTTC. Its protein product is CAISESEGIGYTF.

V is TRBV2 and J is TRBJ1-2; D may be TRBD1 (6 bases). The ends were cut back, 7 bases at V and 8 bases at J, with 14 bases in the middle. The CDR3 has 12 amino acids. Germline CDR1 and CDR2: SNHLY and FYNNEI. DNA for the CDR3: TGTGCCAGCACAAATAGGGGGGAGGGCTACACCTTC. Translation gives CASTNRGEGYTF. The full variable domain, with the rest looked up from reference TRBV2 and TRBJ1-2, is EPEVTQTPSHQVTQMGQEVILRCVPISNHLYFYWYRQILGQKVEFLVSFYNNEISEKSEIFDDQFSVERPDGSNFTLKIRSTKLEDSAMYFCASTNRGEGYTFGSGTRLTVV.

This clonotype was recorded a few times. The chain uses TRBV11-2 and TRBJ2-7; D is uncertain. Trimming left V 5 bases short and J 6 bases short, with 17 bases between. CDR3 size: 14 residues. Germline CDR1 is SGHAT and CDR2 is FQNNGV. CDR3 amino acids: CASSVQPSRLEQYF. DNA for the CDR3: TGTGCCAGCAGCGTACAGCCCTCCCGGCTCGAGCAGTACTTC.

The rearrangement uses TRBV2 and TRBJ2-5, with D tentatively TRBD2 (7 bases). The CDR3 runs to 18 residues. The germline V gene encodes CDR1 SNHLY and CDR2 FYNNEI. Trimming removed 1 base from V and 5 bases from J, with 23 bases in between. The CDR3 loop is CASSEELGGGPPNETQYF. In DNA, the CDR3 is TGTGCCAGCAGTGAAGAATTAGGGGGGGGGCCTCCGAACGAGACCCAGTACTTC.

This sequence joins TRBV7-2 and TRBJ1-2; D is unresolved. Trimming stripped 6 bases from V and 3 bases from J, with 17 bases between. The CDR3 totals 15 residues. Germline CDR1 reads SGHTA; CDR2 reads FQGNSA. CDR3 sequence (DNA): TGTGCCAGCAGTCCAGAGGGCGTAGACTACTATGGCTACACCTTC. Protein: CASSPEGVDYYGYTF.

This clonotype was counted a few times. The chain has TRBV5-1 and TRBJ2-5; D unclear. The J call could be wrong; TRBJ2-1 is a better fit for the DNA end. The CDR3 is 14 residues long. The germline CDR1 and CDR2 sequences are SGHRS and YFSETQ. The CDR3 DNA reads TGCGCCAGCAGCCCATATTCTGTAAACAATGAGCAGTTCTTC. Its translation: CASSPYSVNNEQFF.

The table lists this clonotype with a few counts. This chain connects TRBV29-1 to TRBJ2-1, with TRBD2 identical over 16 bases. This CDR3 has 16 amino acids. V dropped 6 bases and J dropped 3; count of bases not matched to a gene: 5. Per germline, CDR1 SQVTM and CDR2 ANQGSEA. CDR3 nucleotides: TGCAGCGTGACCGGGACTAGCGGGAGGGACTACAATGAGCAGTTCTTC. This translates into CSVTGTSGRDYNEQFF.

CDR3 sequence (DNA): TGTGCCACCGCGGCAGGGGCAGATACGCAGTATTTT. Protein product: CATAAGADTQYF. The rearrangement joins TRBV24-1 to TRBJ2-3; tentatively, D is TRBD1 (6 bases). V was shortened by 9 bases and J by 4 bases, with 10 bases between the two germline ends. CDR1 and CDR2 from the germline V gene are KGHDR and SFDVKD. The CDR3 is 12 amino acids.

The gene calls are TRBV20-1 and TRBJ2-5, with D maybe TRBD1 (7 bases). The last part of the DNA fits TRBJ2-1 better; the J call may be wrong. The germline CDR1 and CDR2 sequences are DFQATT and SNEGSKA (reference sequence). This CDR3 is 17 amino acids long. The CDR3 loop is CSALLRQGGFGEDEQFF. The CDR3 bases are TGCAGTGCTTTGCTCCGACAGGGTGGATTTGGGGAGGATGAGCAGTTCTTC.

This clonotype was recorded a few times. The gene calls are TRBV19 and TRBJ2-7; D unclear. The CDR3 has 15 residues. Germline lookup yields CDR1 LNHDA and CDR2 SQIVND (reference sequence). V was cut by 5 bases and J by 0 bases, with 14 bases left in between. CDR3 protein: CASSPQTQSSYEQYF. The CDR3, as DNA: TGTGCCAGTAGTCCCCAGACACAAAGCTCCTACGAGCAGTACTTC.

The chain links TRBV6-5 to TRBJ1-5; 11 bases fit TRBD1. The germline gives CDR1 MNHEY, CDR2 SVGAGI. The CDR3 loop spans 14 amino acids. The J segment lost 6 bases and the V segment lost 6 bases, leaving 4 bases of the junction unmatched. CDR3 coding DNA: TGTGCCAGCAGCAGGACAGGGGGCATTCAGCCCCAGCATTTT. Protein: CASSRTGGIQPQHF.

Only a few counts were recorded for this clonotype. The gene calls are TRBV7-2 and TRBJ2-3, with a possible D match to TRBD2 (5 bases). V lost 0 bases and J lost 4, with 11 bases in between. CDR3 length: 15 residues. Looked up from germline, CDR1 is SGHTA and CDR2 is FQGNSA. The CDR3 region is CASSLAIAGADTQYF. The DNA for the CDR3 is TGTGCCAGCAGCTTAGCAATTGCCGGGGCAGATACGCAGTATTTT.

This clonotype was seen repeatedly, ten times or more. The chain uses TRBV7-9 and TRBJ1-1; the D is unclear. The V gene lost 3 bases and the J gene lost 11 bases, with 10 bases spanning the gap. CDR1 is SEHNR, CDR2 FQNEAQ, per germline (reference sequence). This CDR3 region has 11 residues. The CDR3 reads CASSLSGEAFF. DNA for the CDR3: TGTGCCAGCAGCTTGTCGGGCGAGGCTTTCTTT.

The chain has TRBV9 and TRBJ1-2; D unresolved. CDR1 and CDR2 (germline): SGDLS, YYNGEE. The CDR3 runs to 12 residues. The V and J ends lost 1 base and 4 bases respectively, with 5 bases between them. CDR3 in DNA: TGTGCCAGCAGCGTATTTGGCTATGGCTACACCTTC. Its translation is CASSVFGYGYTF.

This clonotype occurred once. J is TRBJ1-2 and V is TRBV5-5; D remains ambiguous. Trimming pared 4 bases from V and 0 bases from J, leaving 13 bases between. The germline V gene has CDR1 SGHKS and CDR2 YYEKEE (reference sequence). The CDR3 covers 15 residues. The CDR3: CASSPTTVPNYGYTF. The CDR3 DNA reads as TGTGCCAGCAGCCCAACCACAGTTCCTAACTATGGCTACACCTTC.

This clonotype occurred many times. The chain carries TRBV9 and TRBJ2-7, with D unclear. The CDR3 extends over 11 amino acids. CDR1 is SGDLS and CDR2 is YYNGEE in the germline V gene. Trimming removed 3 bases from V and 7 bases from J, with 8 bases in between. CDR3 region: CASSAGSEQYF. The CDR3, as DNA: TGTGCCAGCAGCGCCGGGTCTGAGCAGTACTTC.

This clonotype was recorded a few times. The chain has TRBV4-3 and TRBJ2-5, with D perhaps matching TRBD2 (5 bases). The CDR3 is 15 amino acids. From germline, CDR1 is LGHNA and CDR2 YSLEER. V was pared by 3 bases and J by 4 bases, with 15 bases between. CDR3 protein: CASSHTQAGRETQYF. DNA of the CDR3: TGCGCCAGCAGCCATACTCAGGCGGGCCGAGAGACCCAGTACTTC.

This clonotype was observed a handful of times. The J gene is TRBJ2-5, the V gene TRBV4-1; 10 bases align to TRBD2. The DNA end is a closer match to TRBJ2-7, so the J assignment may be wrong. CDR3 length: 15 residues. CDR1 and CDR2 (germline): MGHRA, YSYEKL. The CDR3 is CASSQVLAGVYEQYF. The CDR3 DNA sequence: TGCGCCAGCAGCCAAGTGCTAGCGGGAGTCTACGAGCAGTACTTC.

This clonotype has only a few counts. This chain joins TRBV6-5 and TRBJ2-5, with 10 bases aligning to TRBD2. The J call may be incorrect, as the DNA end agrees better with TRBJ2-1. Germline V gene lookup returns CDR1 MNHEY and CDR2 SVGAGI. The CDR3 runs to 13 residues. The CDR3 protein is CATQRGGLGEQFF. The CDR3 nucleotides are TGTGCCACACAGCGGGGGGGCCTCGGTGAGCAGTTCTTC.